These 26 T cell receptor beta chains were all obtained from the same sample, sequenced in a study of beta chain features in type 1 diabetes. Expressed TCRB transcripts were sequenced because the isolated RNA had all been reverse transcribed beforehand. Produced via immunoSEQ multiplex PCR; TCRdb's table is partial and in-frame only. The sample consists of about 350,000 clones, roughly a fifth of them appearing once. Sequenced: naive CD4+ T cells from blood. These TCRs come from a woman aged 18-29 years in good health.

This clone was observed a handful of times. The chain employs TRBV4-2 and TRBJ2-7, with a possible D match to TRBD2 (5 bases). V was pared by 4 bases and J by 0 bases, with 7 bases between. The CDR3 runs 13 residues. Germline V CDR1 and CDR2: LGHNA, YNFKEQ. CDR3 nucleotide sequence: TGTGCCAGCAGCCTCGACTACTCCTACGAGCAGTACTTC. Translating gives CASSLDYSYEQYF.

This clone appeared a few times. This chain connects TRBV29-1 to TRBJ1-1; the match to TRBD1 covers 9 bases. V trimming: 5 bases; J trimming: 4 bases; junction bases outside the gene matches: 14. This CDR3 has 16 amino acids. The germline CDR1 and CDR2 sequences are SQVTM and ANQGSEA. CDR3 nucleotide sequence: TGCAGCGTTCGGTTACAGGGGGCTATCAAGCGCACTGAAGCTTTCTTT. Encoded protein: CSVRLQGAIKRTEAFF.

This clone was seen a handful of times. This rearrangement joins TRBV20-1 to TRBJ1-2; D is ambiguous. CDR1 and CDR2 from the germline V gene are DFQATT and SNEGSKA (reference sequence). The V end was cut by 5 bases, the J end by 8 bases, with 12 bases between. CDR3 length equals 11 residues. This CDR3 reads CSAPEEGGYTF. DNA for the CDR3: TGCAGTGCTCCCGAGGAGGGCGGCTACACCTTC.

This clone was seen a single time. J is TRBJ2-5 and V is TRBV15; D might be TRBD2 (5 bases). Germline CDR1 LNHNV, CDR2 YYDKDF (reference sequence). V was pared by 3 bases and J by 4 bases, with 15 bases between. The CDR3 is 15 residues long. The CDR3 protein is CATSRPVGRGETQYF. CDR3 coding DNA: TGTGCCACCAGCAGGCCAGTAGGACGGGGAGAGACCCAGTACTTC.

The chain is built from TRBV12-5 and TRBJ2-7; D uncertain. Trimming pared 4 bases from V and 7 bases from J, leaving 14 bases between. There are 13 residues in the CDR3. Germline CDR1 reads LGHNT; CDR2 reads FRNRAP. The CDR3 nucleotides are TGTGCTAGTGGTTCCTCTGAGACTCGGGAGCAGTACTTC. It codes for CASGSSETREQYF.

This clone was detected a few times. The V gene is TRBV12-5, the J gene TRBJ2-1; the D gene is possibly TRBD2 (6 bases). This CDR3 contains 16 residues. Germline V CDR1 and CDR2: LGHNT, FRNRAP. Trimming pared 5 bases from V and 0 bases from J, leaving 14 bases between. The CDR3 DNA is TGTGCTAGTGGTGTCGGGAGCTCGAGCTCCTACAATGAGCAGTTCTTC. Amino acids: CASGVGSSSSYNEQFF.

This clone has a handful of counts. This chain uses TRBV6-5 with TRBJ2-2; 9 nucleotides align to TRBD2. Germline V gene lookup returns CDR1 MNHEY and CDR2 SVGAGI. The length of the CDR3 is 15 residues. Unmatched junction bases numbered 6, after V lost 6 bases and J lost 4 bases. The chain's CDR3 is CASSPGRGGTGELFF. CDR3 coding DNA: TGTGCCAGCAGCCCGGGGCGGGGGGGCACCGGGGAGCTGTTTTTT.

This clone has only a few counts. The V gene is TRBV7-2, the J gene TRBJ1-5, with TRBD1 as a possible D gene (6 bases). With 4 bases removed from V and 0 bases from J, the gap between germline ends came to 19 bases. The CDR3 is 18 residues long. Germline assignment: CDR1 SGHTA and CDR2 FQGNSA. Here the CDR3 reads CASSSTGTYKFSNQPQHF. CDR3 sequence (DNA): TGTGCCAGCAGCTCTACCGGGACATATAAGTTTAGCAATCAGCCCCAGCATTTT. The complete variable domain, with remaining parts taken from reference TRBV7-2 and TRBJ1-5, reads GAGVSQSPSNKVTEKGKDVELRCDPISGHTALYWYRQSLGQGLEFLIYFQGNSAPDKSGLPSDRFSAERTGGSVSTLTIQRTQQEDSAVYLCASSSTGTYKFSNQPQHFGDGTRLSIL.

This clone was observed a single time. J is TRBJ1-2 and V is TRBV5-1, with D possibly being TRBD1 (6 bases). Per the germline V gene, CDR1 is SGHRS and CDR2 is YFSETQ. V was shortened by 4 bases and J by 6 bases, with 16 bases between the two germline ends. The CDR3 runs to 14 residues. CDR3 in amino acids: CASSEAGVVHGYTF. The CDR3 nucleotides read TGCGCCAGCAGCGAGGCAGGGGTCGTACATGGCTACACCTTC.

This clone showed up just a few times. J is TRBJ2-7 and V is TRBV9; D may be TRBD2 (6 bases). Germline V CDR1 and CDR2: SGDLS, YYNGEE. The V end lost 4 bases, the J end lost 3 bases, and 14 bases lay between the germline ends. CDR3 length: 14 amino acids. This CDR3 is CASSPGDSRYEQYF. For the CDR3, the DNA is TGTGCCAGCAGCCCGGGGGACTCCCGCTACGAGCAGTACTTC.

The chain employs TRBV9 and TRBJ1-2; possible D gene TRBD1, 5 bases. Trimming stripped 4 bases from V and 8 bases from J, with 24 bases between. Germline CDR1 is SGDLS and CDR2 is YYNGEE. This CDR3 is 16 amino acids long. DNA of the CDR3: TGTGCCAGCAGCCAAAGTCTTACTTTGGGGGGAAGGGGCTACACCTTC. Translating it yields CASSQSLTLGGRGYTF.

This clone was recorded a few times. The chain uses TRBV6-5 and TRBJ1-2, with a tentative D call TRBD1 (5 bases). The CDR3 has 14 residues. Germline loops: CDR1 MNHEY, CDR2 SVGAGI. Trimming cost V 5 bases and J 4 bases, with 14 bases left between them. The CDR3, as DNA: TGTGCCAGCAGTCCAGGCCCTAGGGGCTATGGCTACACCTTC. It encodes CASSPGPRGYGYTF.

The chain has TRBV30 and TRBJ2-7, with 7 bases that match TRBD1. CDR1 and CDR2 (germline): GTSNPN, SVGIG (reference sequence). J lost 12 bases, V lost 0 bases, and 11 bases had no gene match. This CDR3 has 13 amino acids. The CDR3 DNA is TGTGCCTGGAGTGTAGGCCACCGGGACAGAGGGTACTTC. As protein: CAWSVGHRDRGYF.

The CDR3 region has the DNA TGTGCCAGCAGTGTATCAGGGTCTGGGGCCAACGTCCTGACTTTC. Its translation is CASSVSGSGANVLTF. The V call is TRBV6-1, the J call TRBJ2-6; a weak D match, TRBD1 (5 bases). The CDR3 length is 15 residues. V lost 4 bases to trimming and J lost 1 base, with 8 bases between them. Germline V gene data show CDR1 as MNHNS and CDR2 as SASEGT.

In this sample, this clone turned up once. CDR3 loop: CASKTGGVVETQYF. The CDR3 DNA follows: TGCGCCAGCAAGACCGGGGGAGTAGTGGAGACCCAGTACTTC. The rearrangement links TRBV5-1 to TRBJ2-5; D might be TRBD2 (6 bases). Germline V CDR1 and CDR2: SGHRS, YFSETQ. V lost 6 bases and J lost 5, with 17 bases in between. The CDR3 consists of 14 residues.

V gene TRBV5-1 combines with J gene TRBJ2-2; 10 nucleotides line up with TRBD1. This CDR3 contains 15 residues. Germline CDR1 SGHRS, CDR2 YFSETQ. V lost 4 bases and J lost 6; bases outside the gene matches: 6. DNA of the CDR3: TGCGCCAGCAGCCGGACAGGGGGGATAGCCGGGGAGCTGTTTTTT. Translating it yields CASSRTGGIAGELFF.

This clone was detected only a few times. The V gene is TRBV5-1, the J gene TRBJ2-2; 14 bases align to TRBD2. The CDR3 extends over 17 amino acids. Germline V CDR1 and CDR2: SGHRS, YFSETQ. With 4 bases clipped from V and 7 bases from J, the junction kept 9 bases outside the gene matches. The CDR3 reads CASSLRLAGGPGGELFF. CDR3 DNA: TGCGCCAGCAGCCTCCGACTAGCGGGAGGGCCCGGCGGGGAGCTGTTTTTT.

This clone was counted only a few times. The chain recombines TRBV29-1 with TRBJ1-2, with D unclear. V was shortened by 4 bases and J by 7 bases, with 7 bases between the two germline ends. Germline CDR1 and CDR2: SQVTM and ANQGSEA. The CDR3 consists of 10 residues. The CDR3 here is CSVGVSGYTF. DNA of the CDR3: TGCAGCGTTGGAGTGAGTGGCTACACCTTC. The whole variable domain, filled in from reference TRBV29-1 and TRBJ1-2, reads SAVISQKPSRDICQRGTSLTIQCQVDSQVTMMFWYRQQPGQSLTLIATANQGSEATYESGFVIDKFPISRPNLTFSTLTVSNMSPEDSSIYLCSVGVSGYTFGSGTRLTVV.

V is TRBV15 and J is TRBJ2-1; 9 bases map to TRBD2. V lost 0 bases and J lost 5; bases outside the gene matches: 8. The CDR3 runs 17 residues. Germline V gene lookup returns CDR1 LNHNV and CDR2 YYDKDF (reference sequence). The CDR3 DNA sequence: TGTGCCACCAGCAGAGATCGAGTAGCGGGAGTCCACAATGAGCAGTTCTTC. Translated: CATSRDRVAGVHNEQFF.

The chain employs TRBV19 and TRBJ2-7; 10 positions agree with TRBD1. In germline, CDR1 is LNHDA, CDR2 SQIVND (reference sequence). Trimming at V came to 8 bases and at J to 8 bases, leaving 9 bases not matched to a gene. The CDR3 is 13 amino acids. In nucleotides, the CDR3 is TGTGCCAGTTCTCCGGGACAGGGGTCGCAGCAGTACTTC. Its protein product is CASSPGQGSQQYF. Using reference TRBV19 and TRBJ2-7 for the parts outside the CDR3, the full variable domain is DGGITQSPKYLFRKEGQNVTLSCEQNLNHDAMYWYRQDPGQGLRLIYYSQIVNDFQKGDIAEGYSVSREKKESFPLTVTSAQKNPTAFYLCASSPGQGSQQYFGPGTRLTVT.

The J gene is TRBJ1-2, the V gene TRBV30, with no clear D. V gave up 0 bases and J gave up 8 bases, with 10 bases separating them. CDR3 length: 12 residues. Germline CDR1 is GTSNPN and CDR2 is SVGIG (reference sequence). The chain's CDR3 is CAWSVTRGGYTF. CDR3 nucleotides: TGTGCCTGGAGTGTAACCAGAGGGGGCTACACCTTC.

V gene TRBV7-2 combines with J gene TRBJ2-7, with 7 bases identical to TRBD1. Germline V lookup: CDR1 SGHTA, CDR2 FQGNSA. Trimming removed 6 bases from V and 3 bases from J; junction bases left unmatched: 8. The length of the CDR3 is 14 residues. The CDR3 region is CASSTTGDVYEQYF. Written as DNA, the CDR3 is TGTGCCAGCAGTACTACAGGGGACGTCTACGAGCAGTACTTC.

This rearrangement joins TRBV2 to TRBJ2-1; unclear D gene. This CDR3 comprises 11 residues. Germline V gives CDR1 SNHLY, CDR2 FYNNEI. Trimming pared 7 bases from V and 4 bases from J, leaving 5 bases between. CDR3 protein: CASTVYNEQFF. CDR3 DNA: TGTGCCAGCACAGTATACAATGAGCAGTTCTTC.

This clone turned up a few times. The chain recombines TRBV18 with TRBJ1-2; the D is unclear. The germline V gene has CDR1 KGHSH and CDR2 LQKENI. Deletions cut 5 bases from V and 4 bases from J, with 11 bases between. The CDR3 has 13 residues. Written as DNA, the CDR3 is TGTGCCAGCTCAGCAGCCGGCGGCTATGGCTACACCTTC. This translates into CASSAAGGYGYTF.

The CDR3, as DNA: TGTGCCAGCAGCCCGTTGGGAGCGGGAGCTCAAGATACGCAGTATTTT. It is translated as CASSPLGAGAQDTQYF. This chain joins TRBV14 and TRBJ2-3; 8 bases line up with TRBD2. J gave up 5 bases and V 4 bases, and 11 bases lay outside the gene matches. The length of the CDR3 is 16 residues. Germline CDR1 reads SGHDN; CDR2 reads FVKESK.

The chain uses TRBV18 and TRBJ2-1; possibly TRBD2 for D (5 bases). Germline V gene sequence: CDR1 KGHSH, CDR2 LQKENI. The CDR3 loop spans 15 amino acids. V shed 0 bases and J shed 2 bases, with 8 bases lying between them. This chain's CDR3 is CASSPPSLAYNEQFF. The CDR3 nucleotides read TGTGCCAGCTCACCACCTTCACTAGCCTACAATGAGCAGTTCTTC.